This T cell receptor (beta chain) originates from a study of blood T cell repertoires in COVID-19. Study-wide context: Acute and convalescent COVID-19 specimens originated in the United States, Italy and Spain.

Generated by immunoSEQ multiplex PCR, the TCRdb table keeps only in-frame clones and is missing some. The data contain 150,000 to 200,000 clones, about 81% of them singletons. The CDR3 covers 14 residues. Germline-derived CDR1 and CDR2 are MNHEY and SVGAGI. V gave up 6 bases and J gave up 4 bases, with 15 bases separating them. The TCR was taken from a woman in her 70s with acute or convalescent COVID-19. Sequencing used peripheral blood. The genes are TRBV6-5 and TRBJ1-1; possible D gene TRBD1, 5 bases. The chain's CDR3 is CASSFTGAGTEAFF. The CDR3 DNA reads as TGTGCCAGCAGCTTCACTGGGGCAGGCACTGAAGCTTTCTTT.